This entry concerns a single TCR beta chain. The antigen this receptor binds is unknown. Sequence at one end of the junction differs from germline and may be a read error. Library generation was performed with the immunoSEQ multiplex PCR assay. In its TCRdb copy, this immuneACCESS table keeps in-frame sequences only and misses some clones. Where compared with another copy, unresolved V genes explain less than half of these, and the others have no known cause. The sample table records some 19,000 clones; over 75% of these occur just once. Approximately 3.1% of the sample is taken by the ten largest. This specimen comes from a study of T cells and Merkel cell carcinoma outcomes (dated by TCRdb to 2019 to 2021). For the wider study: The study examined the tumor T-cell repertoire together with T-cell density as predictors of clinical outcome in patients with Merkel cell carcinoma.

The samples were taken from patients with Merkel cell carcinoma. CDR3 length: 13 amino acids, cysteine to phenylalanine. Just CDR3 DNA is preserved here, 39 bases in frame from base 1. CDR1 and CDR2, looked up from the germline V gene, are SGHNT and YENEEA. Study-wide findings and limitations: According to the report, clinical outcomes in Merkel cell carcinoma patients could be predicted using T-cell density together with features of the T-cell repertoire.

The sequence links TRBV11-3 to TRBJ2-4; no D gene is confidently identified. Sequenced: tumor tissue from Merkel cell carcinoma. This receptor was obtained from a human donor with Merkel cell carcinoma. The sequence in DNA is TGTACCAGCAGCTCTCGTGGGGTACACATTCAGTACTTC. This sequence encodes CTSSSRGVHIQYF.